This T cell receptor beta chain was identified during a study of shared clonotypes between healthy human individuals. Whole-study context: Donors were two women and a few men aged 18 to 49.

TCRdb's copy holds only in-frame clones and misses some; the assay was immunoSEQ multiplex PCR. The sample includes roughly 1 million clones, 70% to 80% of them seen just once. This clone came up many times. Germline loops: CDR1 GTSNPN, CDR2 SVGIG (reference sequence). This CDR3 comprises 12 residues. V lost 6 bases and J lost 1, with 9 bases in between. J is TRBJ1-1 and V is TRBV30; no clear D gene. Sequencing was done on a sample of memory CD4+ T cells sorted from blood. Subset denoted: CD45RA-negative fraction. The origin of this receptor is a man aged 18 to 29 in good health. The CDR3 sequence: CACSKQNTEAFF. DNA of the CDR3: TGTGCCTGCTCGAAGCAGAACACTGAAGCTTTCTTT.